This record concerns one T cell receptor beta chain sequence. No cognate antigen has been identified for it. Base qualities are missing; no much larger clone stands one base away. The CDR3 numbers 14 residues from cysteine through phenylalanine. The kept DNA is CDR3 alone, 42 bases in frame from the first base. V lost 11 bases and J lost 5 bases; the stretch between them is 20 bases long. According to the germline V gene, CDR1 reads MGHRA and CDR2 reads YSYEKL. Without any cell sorting, total RNA and DNA were co-extracted from roughly 18-30 mg of bulk tissue using the AllPrep DNA/RNA mini kit. Between late 2015 and March 2016, a few patients in China with histopathologically diagnosed primary liver carcinoma had their tumors surgically resected. Patients had chronic HBV infection and were treatment-naive at sampling. Each tumor was sampled at five spatially separated regions: the tumor centre plus the superior, inferior, left-lateral and right-lateral poles. Histology showed that every tumor sample contained more than 80% viable tumor cells. Fresh tumor and adjacent tissue pieces were bisected; one half was stored in RNAlater at -80°C, the other sent for histology.

This sample was included in a study of tumor-infiltrating lymphocytes in primary liver carcinoma (dated by TCRdb to 2015 to 2018). Study-wide context: The five patients, three men and two women aged 30 to 69 years, had hepatocellular carcinoma (four) or combined HCC and intrahepatic cholangiocarcinoma (one). Each sample produced about 3.65 to 7.13 million productive TCRbeta reads, and read depth showed no significant difference between tissue types. A total of 35 specimens from 5 patients went through TCRbeta repertoire sequencing, namely 25 tumor regions, 5 adjacent noncancerous liver tissues and 5 peripheral blood samples. TCRbeta repertoire sequencing, expression microarrays and whole-exome sequencing were combined in the study across five regions of each liver tumor, with adjacent normal tissue and blood also included. To link TCRbeta repertoire diversity to the local molecular phenotype, the roughly 24 tumor region samples were profiled with Agilent mRNA microarrays. The five patients had tumors staged T1-T3 N0M0, with maximum diameters ranging from about 4 to 11 cm. Technical replicate repertoires showed high reproducibility, with mean shared-clone rates about 0.88 and correlation coefficients above 0.95. Study-wide findings and limitations: Only about 7-25% of top clones were present in all five regions of a tumor, suggesting spatial heterogeneity of tumor-infiltrating T cells. A significantly larger repertoire fraction was made up by the top 250 clones in tumors than in blood (p = 0.039). Consistent with antigen-driven expansion, pairs of tumor regions showed higher repertoire overlap (mean about 36%) than either tumor-adjacent pairs (about 17%) or tumor-blood pairs (roughly 14%). With just 4 or 5 patients in the study, the authors point out that the findings should be validated in a larger study. Because only the TCR beta chain was sequenced and unpaired alpha chains were not captured, true repertoire diversity is likely underestimated. Bulk unsorted samples precluded comparing CD4+ and CD8+ T cell repertoires.

TCRbeta-specific cDNA was reverse-transcribed from around 0.45 ug total RNA using a constant-region primer and ProtoScript II reverse transcriptase. The TCRbeta libraries were prepared through three rounds of nested multiplex PCR following a slightly modified ARM-PCR procedure. Multiplex TRBV1-TRBV30 forward primers and a Cbeta reverse primer were used in the first two PCR rounds, each of which was run for roughly 9 cycles. Sample barcodes and Illumina adapters were added in a final 25-cycle PCR with Deep VentR polymerase. Before sequencing, amplicons between 200 and 500 bp were purified from gel using a QIAquick gel extraction kit. The TCRbeta amplicons were sequenced with 250-bp paired-end reads on an Illumina HiSeq 2500. Per the authors' processing: Trimmomatic v0.33 was used to quality-trim the reads, and FLASH v1.2.11 was used to merge paired reads so that full CDR3 sequences could be recovered. V, D and J germline segments were assigned to the rearranged TCRbeta sequences by MiGEC v1.2.1b. VDJtools v1.0.0 computed clonotype statistics and Shannon-Wiener diversity indices. Except for diversity analysis, only each sample's 250 most abundant clonotypes were used in subsequent analyses to reduce sampling bias. TCRdb reanalyzed the raw reads on its own, using fastp at Q25 for trimming and MiXCR for clone calling, and kept in-frame beta chains. Every distinct CDR3 protein forms one entry, paired with its most common genes and DNA. None of the V and J calls come from the authors' own analysis; TCRdb made them. The sample table contains 90,000 to 140,000 distinct CDR3 sequences; only one count was recorded for roughly 85% of them. The ten top clones hold 15% to 25% of the sample.

The sequence was obtained from a middle-aged man with primary liver carcinoma and hepatitis B virus infection. The specimen was liver tumor tissue from sampling region 3. In light of the paper, this sample's cell subset or site label describes: tumor region T3, left-lateral pole. Recombination linked TRBV4-1 to TRBJ2-3; the D gene is possibly TRBD2, with 6 bases matching. The CDR3 loop reads CACGQDTAGDTQYF. The bases read TGCGCCTGCGGCCAAGATACAGCGGGAGATACGCAGTATTTT.